This TCR beta chain was retrieved from a study of T cells after yellow fever vaccination. V was clipped by 6 bases and J by 3 bases, with 12 bases between them. Looked up from germline, CDR1 is DFQATT and CDR2 is SNEGSKA (reference sequence). The length of the CDR3 is 13 residues. MiXCR, run by TCRdb on the 5' RACE reads, gives a single entry per CDR3 protein. The sample has 300,000 to 450,000 distinct CDR3 sequences, under 7.5% seen once; the top ten hold 15%. The chain joins TRBV20-1 to TRBJ2-4; possible D gene TRBD1, 6 bases. This TCR was sampled from a young man who received the YFV17D yellow fever vaccine. The source was PBMCs, collected 5 days after the yellow fever booster vaccination. CDR3 region: CSAGAWGKNIQYF. As DNA, the CDR3 is TGCAGTGCGGGGGCGTGGGGCAAAAACATTCAGTACTTC.